Following are 23 T cell receptor beta chains from one sample sequenced in a study of cytomegalovirus exposure and HLA in healthy donors. The PCR used 60 Vbeta and 13 Jbeta primers. Libraries were prepared by immunoSEQ multiplex PCR; TCRdb keeps only in-frame clonotypes and omits some of them. Of approximately 120,000 clones listed, 73% are singletons. The sequenced sample consisted of PBMCs. Receptors originate from a man aged 40-49 years in good health and CMV-seronegative.

The chain's CDR3 is CASSQDDGGSYEQYF. CDR3 bases: TGCGCCAGCAGCCAAGATGATGGCGGCTCCTACGAGCAGTACTTC. The chain employs TRBV4-3 and TRBJ2-7; no reliable D call. CDR1 and CDR2 from the germline V gene are LGHNA and YSLEER. This CDR3 region has 15 residues. V lost 0 bases to trimming and J lost 0 bases, with 9 bases between them.

The rearrangement links TRBV9 to TRBJ2-2; 10 bases fit TRBD2. The CDR3 runs to 15 residues. V trimming: 3 bases; J trimming: 8 bases; junction bases outside the gene matches: 7. Germline lookup yields CDR1 SGDLS and CDR2 YYNGEE. The CDR3 region has the DNA TGTGCCAGCAGCGGGGGGACTAGCGTCTTGGGGGAGCTGTTTTTT. This sequence encodes CASSGGTSVLGELFF.

The chain is built from TRBV11-2 and TRBJ2-5, with 8 bases fitting TRBD2. J lost 4 bases, V lost 5 bases, and 6 bases had no gene match. The CDR3 runs 14 residues. Per the germline V gene, CDR1 is SGHAT and CDR2 is FQNNGV. CDR3 amino acids: CASSTRSGGETQYF. The CDR3 DNA reads as TGTGCCAGCAGCACCCGGAGCGGGGGAGAGACCCAGTACTTC.

This chain connects TRBV4-1 to TRBJ1-3; 7 nucleotides align to TRBD1. CDR3 length equals 15 residues. Germline V gene lookup returns CDR1 MGHRA and CDR2 YSYEKL. Germline trimming cut 5 bases from V and 4 bases from J; bases unmatched to any gene: 8. This CDR3 is CASSLNGQDGNTIYF. The CDR3 DNA reads TGCGCCAGCAGCTTGAACGGACAGGACGGAAACACCATATATTTT.

The chain carries TRBV2 and TRBJ1-4; no reliable D call. This CDR3 is built from 15 residues. Germline V gene data show CDR1 as SNHLY and CDR2 as FYNNEI. V was trimmed by 4 bases and J by 1 base, leaving 10 bases between them. This chain's CDR3 is CASSGSRETNEKLFF. The CDR3 DNA follows: TGTGCCAGCAGTGGCTCAAGAGAAACTAATGAAAAACTGTTTTTT.

The rearrangement links TRBV7-3 to TRBJ2-5; 12 nucleotides line up with TRBD2. V lost 2 bases to trimming and J lost 1 base; unmatched junction nucleotides: 8. This CDR3 has 18 amino acids. Germline loops: CDR1 SGHTA, CDR2 FQGTGA. This chain's CDR3 is CASSLGALAGGRQETQYF. In DNA, the CDR3 is TGTGCCAGCAGCTTAGGGGCACTAGCGGGGGGACGCCAAGAGACCCAGTACTTC. The complete variable domain, with remaining parts taken from reference TRBV7-3 and TRBJ2-5, reads GAGVSQTPSNKVTEKGKYVELRCDPISGHTALYWYRQSLGQGPEFLIYFQGTGAADDSGLPNDRFFAVRPEGSVSTLKIQRTERGDSAVYLCASSLGALAGGRQETQYFGPGTRLLVL.

V is TRBV29-1 and J is TRBJ2-1; 7 positions match TRBD2. Trimming cost V 4 bases and J 4 bases; bases outside gene matches: 10. Germline V CDR1 and CDR2: SQVTM, ANQGSEA. CDR3 length: 15 amino acids. The CDR3 region is CSVARSGEGYNEQFF. The DNA for the CDR3 is TGCAGCGTTGCCCGAAGCGGGGAGGGATACAATGAGCAGTTCTTC.

This chain uses TRBV7-2 with TRBJ2-1; TRBD2 matches at 14 bases. The germline V gene has CDR1 SGHTA and CDR2 FQGNSA. This CDR3 region has 15 residues. The V segment lost 3 bases and the J segment 7 bases; nucleotides outside the gene matches: 2. CDR3 DNA: TGTGCCAGCAGCTTTGGACTAGCGGGGGGAAATGAGCAGTTCTTC. Translation: CASSFGLAGGNEQFF.

The J gene is TRBJ1-1, the V gene TRBV19, with D perhaps matching TRBD1 (6 bases). V lost 6 bases and J lost 7, with 18 bases in between. CDR1 is LNHDA and CDR2 is SQIVND in the germline V gene (reference sequence). CDR3 length equals 14 residues. The CDR3 reads CASSSGGPAVEAFF. The CDR3 nucleotides are TGTGCCAGTAGCAGCGGGGGGCCAGCAGTTGAAGCTTTCTTT.

The chain is built from TRBV18 and TRBJ1-1, with TRBD1 identical over 9 bases. The CDR3 covers 15 residues. From germline, CDR1 is KGHSH and CDR2 LQKENI. V dropped 2 bases and J dropped 2; count of bases not matched to a gene: 3. The CDR3 bases are TGTGCCAGCTCACCAACGGGACAGGGAAACACTGAAGCTTTCTTT. Its protein product is CASSPTGQGNTEAFF. The full variable domain, its missing parts supplied by reference TRBV18 and TRBJ1-1, is NAGVMQNPRHLVRRRGQEARLRCSPMKGHSHVYWYRQLPEEGLKFMVYLQKENIIDESGMPKERFSAEFPKEGPSILRIQQVVRGDSAAYFCASSPTGQGNTEAFFGQGTRLTVV.

By share, this clone counts as medium-sized. The V call is TRBV5-5, the J call TRBJ1-1; 7 nucleotides line up with TRBD1. The trim removed 1 base at V and 11 bases at J, leaving 11 bases unmatched. CDR3 length: 14 amino acids. Per the germline V gene, CDR1 is SGHKS and CDR2 is YYEKEE (reference sequence). The CDR3 is CASSLTGVEFGAFF. DNA of the CDR3: TGTGCCAGCAGCTTGACAGGGGTGGAGTTCGGGGCTTTCTTT.

CDR3 sequence reads: CASSLYRAHYEQYF. The CDR3 nucleotides are TGTGCCAGCAGTCTCTACAGGGCTCACTACGAGCAGTACTTC. This chain links TRBV27 with TRBJ2-7; perhaps TRBD1 as D (6 bases). The CDR3 covers 14 residues. The germline V and J ends were trimmed by 5 bases and 3 bases, with 14 bases remaining between them. The germline V gene has CDR1 MNHEY and CDR2 SMNVEV (reference sequence).

The V and J genes are TRBV4-1 and TRBJ1-2, with D possibly matching TRBD1 (6 bases). The CDR3 is made up of 14 amino acids. Per germline, CDR1 MGHRA and CDR2 YSYEKL. Trimming took off 2 bases at V and 4 bases at J, with 11 bases between the two ends. The CDR3 sequence is CASSQPDRTYGYTF. CDR3 DNA sequence: TGCGCCAGCAGCCAACCCGACAGGACCTATGGCTACACCTTC.

The chain recombines TRBV9 with TRBJ1-5; D may be TRBD1 (6 bases). The CDR3 spans 13 residues. V was cut by 0 bases and J by 6 bases, with 7 bases left in between. Germline V CDR1 and CDR2: SGDLS, YYNGEE. This CDR3 is CASSVDRVQPQHF. The CDR3 DNA sequence: TGTGCCAGCAGCGTAGACAGGGTTCAGCCCCAGCATTTT.

This clone turned up a few times. This chain connects TRBV10-1 to TRBJ1-5; possible D gene TRBD1, 5 bases. Trimming stripped 10 bases from V and 4 bases from J, with 17 bases between. From germline, CDR1 is WNHNN and CDR2 SYGVQD (reference sequence). This CDR3 contains 14 residues. Here the CDR3 reads CAIGGPRINQPQHF. CDR3 bases: TGCGCCATCGGGGGACCGCGGATTAATCAGCCCCAGCATTTT.

This chain connects TRBV5-1 to TRBJ2-3; 8 bases fit TRBD2. The CDR3 extends over 17 amino acids. With 0 bases clipped from V and 0 bases from J, the junction kept 6 bases outside the gene matches. The germline V gene encodes CDR1 SGHRS and CDR2 YFSETQ. The CDR3 loop is CASSLAVAGGSTDTQYF. As DNA, the CDR3 is TGCGCCAGCAGCTTGGCTGTCGCGGGGGGTAGCACAGATACGCAGTATTTT.

This clone has a handful of counts. CDR3 nucleotide sequence: TGCGCCAGCAGCTCCCTAGCGGGGGGGCTCTACAATGAGCAGTTCTTC. Residues: CASSSLAGGLYNEQFF. The chain is built from TRBV5-1 and TRBJ2-1; 12 bases agree with TRBD2. V shed 3 bases and J 3 bases; nucleotides not matched to a gene: 4. The CDR3 loop spans 16 amino acids. Germline values: CDR1 SGHRS, CDR2 YFSETQ.

This chain uses TRBV29-1 with TRBJ1-1; 7 positions agree with TRBD1. CDR3 length: 12 amino acids. The trim removed 3 bases at V and 6 bases at J, leaving 4 bases unmatched. The V gene's germline CDR1 is SQVTM and CDR2 ANQGSEA. CDR3 sequence reads: CSVDFGTAEAFF. The DNA for the CDR3 is TGCAGCGTTGACTTCGGGACAGCTGAAGCTTTCTTT.

The chain is built from TRBV19 and TRBJ1-6; 7 nucleotides match TRBD1. Germline trimming cut 3 bases from V and 6 bases from J; bases unmatched to any gene: 2. Germline V gene lookup returns CDR1 LNHDA and CDR2 SQIVND (reference sequence). This CDR3 is built from 14 residues. The DNA of the CDR3 is TGTGCCAGTAGTATGGGACAGCGTAATTCACCCCTCCACTTT. This sequence encodes CASSMGQRNSPLHF. Together with reference TRBV19 and TRBJ1-6, the CDR3 gives the full variable domain: DGGITQSPKYLFRKEGQNVTLSCEQNLNHDAMYWYRQDPGQGLRLIYYSQIVNDFQKGDIAEGYSVSREKKESFPLTVTSAQKNPTAFYLCASSMGQRNSPLHFGNGTRLTVT.

This clone was seen only once. This chain joins TRBV6-6 and TRBJ2-7; D is unresolved. CDR1 is MNHNY, CDR2 SVGAGI, per germline (reference sequence). The CDR3 runs to 11 residues. V was pared by 5 bases and J by 3 bases, with 5 bases between. The CDR3 loop is CASSKSYEQYF. CDR3 nucleotides: TGTGCCAGCAGTAAGAGCTACGAGCAGTACTTC.

The chain has TRBV4-3 and TRBJ2-1; TRBD2 matches at 8 bases. This CDR3 contains 14 residues. V shed 4 bases and J 8 bases; nucleotides not matched to a gene: 7. Germline-derived CDR1 and CDR2 are LGHNA and YSLEER. In nucleotides, the CDR3 is TGCGCCAGCAGCCCGGGACTAGGTGAGCATGAGCAGTTCTTC. Its protein product is CASSPGLGEHEQFF.

This chain joins TRBV12-5 and TRBJ1-2, with D uncertain. Between the trimmed V and J ends, which lost 4 bases and 5 bases, there was a span of 14 bases. The V gene's germline CDR1 is LGHNT and CDR2 FRNRAP. This CDR3 is 14 amino acids long. Here the CDR3 reads CASGSTLREYGYTF. The CDR3 DNA is TGTGCTAGTGGTTCGACGTTACGGGAGTATGGCTACACCTTC. The whole variable domain, remainder taken from reference TRBV12-5 and TRBJ1-2, is DARVTQTPRHKVTEMGQEVTMRCQPILGHNTVFWYRQTMMQGLELLAYFRNRAPLDDSGMPKDRFSAEMPDATLATLKIQPSEPRDSAVYFCASGSTLREYGYTFGSGTRLTVV.

The chain is built from TRBV7-8 and TRBJ1-4; tentative D call: TRBD1 (5 bases). CDR3 length: 14 amino acids. Germline lookup yields CDR1 SGHVS and CDR2 FQNEAQ. V lost 6 bases and J 6 bases, leaving 14 bases between the germline ends. The CDR3 DNA sequence: TGTGCCAGCAGGAGACAGCGCAACGATGAAAAACTGTTTTTT. This encodes CASRRQRNDEKLFF.